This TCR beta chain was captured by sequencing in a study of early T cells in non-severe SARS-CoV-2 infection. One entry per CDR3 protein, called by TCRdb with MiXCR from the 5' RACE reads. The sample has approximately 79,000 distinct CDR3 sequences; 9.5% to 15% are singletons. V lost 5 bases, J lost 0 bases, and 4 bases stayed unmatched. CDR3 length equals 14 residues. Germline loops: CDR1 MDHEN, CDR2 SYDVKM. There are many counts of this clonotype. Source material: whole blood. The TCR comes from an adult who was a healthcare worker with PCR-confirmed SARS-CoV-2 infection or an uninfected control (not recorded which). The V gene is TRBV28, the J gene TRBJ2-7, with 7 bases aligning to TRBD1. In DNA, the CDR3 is TGTGCCAGCAGTCCACGGGACAGCTCCTACGAGCAGTACTTC. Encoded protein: CASSPRDSSYEQYF.